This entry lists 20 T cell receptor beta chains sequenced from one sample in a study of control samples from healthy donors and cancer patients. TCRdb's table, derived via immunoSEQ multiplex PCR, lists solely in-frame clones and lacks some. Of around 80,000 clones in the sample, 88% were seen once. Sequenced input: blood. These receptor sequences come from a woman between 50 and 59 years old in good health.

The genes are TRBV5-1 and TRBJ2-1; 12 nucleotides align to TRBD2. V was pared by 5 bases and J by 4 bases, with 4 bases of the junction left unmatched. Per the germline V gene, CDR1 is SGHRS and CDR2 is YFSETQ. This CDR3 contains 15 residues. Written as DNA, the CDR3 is TGCGCCAGCAGTGTCGGGACTAGCGGGTACAATGAGCAGTTCTTC. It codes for CASSVGTSGYNEQFF.

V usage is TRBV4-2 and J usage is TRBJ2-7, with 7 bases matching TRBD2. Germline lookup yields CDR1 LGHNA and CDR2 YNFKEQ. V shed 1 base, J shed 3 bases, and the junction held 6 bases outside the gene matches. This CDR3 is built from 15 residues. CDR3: CASSQAIGTNYEQYF. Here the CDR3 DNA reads TGTGCCAGCAGCCAAGCCATCGGGACTAACTACGAGCAGTACTTC.

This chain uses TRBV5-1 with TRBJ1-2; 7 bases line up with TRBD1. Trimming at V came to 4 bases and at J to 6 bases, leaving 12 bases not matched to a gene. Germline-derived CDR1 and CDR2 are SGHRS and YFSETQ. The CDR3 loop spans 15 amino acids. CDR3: CASSRRTGPSDGYTF. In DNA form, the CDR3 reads TGCGCCAGCAGCCGGAGGACAGGCCCGTCGGATGGCTACACCTTC. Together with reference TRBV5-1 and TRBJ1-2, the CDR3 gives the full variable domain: KAGVTQTPRYLIKTRGQQVTLSCSPISGHRSVSWYQQTPGQGLQFLFEYFSETQRNKGNFPGRFSGRQFSNSRSEMNVSTLELGDSALYLCASSRRTGPSDGYTFGSGTRLTVV.

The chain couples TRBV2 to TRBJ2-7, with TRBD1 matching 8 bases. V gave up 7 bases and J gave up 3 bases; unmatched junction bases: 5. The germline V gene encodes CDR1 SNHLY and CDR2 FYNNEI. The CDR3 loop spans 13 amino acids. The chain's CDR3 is CASTRDRSYEQYF. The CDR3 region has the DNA TGTGCCAGCACCCGGGACAGGAGCTACGAGCAGTACTTC.

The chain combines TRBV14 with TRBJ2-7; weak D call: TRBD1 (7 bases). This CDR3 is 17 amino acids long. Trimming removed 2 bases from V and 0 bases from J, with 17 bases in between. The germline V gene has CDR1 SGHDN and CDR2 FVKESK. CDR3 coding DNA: TGTGCCAGCAGCCAAAGGGGCGGGACAGCGACCTCCTACGAGCAGTACTTC. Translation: CASSQRGGTATSYEQYF.

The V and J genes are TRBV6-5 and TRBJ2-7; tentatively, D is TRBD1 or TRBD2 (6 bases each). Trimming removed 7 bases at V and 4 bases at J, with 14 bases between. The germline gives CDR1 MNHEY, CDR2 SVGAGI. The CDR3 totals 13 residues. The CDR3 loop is CASKEGHNYEQYF. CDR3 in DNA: TGTGCCAGCAAGGAGGGACACAATTACGAGCAGTACTTC.

The DNA of the CDR3 is TGTGCCAGCAGCTTTTCGCCGGGACAGGGGAGCTCCTACAATGAGCAGTTCTTC. This encodes CASSFSPGQGSSYNEQFF. J is TRBJ2-1 and V is TRBV7-9, with TRBD1 identical over 10 bases. V shed 3 bases and J 0 bases; nucleotides not matched to a gene: 8. The germline V gene encodes CDR1 SEHNR and CDR2 FQNEAQ (reference sequence). CDR3 length equals 18 residues.

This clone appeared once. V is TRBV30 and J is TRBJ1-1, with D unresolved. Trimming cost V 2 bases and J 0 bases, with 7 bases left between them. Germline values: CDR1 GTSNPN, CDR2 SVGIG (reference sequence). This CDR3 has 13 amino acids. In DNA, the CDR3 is TGTGCCTGGAGTAGTAATATGAACACTGAAGCTTTCTTT. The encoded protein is CAWSSNMNTEAFF.

The CDR3 reads CASRTGQGQNSPLHF. The CDR3 DNA follows: TGTGCCAGCAGGACCGGACAGGGGCAAAATTCACCCCTCCACTTT. J is TRBJ1-6 and V is TRBV6-5, with 9 bases fitting TRBD1. This CDR3 has 15 residues. Germline lookup yields CDR1 MNHEY and CDR2 SVGAGI. Losses at the gene ends were 6 bases for V and 7 bases for J; bases not matched to a gene: 7.

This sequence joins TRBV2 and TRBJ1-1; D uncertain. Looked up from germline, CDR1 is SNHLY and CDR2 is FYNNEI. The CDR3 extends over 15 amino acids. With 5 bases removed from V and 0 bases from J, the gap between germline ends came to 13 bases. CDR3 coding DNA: TGTGCCAGCAGTTTCGGCGCCCTTATGAACACTGAAGCTTTCTTT. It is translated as CASSFGALMNTEAFF. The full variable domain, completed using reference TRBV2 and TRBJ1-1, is EPEVTQTPSHQVTQMGQEVILRCVPISNHLYFYWYRQILGQKVEFLVSFYNNEISEKSEIFDDQFSVERPDGSNFTLKIRSTKLEDSAMYFCASSFGALMNTEAFFGQGTRLTVV.

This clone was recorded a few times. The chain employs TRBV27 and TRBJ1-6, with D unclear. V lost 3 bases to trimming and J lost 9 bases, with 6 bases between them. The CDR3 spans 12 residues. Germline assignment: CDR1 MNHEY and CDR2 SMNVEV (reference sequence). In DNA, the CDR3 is TGTGCCAGCAGTTTCGCGGGTTCACCCCTCCACTTT. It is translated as CASSFAGSPLHF.

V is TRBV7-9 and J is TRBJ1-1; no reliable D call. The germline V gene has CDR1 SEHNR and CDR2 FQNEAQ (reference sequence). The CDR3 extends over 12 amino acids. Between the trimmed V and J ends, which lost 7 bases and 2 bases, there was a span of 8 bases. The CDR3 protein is CASTSINTEAFF. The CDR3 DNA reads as TGTGCCAGCACCTCAATTAACACTGAAGCTTTCTTT.

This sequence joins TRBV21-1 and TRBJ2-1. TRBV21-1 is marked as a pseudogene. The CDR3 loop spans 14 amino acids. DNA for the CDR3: TGTGCCAGCAGCAAAGTCTTGGGGACTCAGGGGACGATCTTC. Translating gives CASSKVLGTQGTIF.

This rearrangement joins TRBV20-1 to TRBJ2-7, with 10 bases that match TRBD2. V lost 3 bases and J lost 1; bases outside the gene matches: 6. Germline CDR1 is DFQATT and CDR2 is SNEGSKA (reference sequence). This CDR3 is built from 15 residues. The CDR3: CSASGLAGASYEQYF. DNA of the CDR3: TGCAGTGCTAGTGGGCTAGCGGGGGCTTCCTACGAGCAGTACTTC.

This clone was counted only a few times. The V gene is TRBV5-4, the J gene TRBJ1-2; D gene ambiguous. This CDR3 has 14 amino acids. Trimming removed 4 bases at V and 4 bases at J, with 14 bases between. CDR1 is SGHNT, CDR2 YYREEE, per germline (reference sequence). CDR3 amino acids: CASSRTLAGYGYTF. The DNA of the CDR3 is TGTGCCAGCAGCCGGACCCTTGCCGGCTATGGCTACACCTTC.

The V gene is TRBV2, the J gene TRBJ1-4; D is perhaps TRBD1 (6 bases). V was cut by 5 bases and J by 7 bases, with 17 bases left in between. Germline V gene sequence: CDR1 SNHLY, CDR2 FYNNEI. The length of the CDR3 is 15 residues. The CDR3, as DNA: TGTGCCAGCAGTACCTCCCTGGGGGCGGGTGAAAAACTGTTTTTT. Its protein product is CASSTSLGAGEKLFF.

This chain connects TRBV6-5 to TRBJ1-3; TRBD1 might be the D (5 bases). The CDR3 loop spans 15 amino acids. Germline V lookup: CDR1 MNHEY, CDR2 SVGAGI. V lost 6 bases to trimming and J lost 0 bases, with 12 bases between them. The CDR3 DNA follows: TGTGCCAGCAGCTCCCAGGGCTTCTCTGGAAACACCATATATTTT. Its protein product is CASSSQGFSGNTIYF.

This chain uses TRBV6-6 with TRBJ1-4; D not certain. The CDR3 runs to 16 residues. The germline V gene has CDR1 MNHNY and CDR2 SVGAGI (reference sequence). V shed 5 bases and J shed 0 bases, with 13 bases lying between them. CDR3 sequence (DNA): TGTGCCAGCAGTCCCGGCCTCGTCTCAACTAATGAAAAACTGTTTTTT. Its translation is CASSPGLVSTNEKLFF.

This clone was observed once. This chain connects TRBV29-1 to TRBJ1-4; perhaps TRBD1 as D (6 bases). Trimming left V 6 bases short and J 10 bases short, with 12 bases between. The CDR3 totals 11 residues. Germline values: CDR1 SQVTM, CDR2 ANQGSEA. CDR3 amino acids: CSVVQGVKLFF. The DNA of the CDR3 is TGCAGCGTGGTACAGGGTGTAAAACTGTTTTTT.

The CDR3 sequence: CASSFPGGREQYF. The CDR3 nucleotides are TGTGCCAGCAGCTTTCCGGGGGGCCGCGAGCAGTACTTC. This sequence joins TRBV13 and TRBJ2-7; TRBD2 is a possible D gene (7 bases). Trimming took 3 bases from V and 6 from J, leaving 12 bases between them. There are 13 residues in the CDR3. Germline values: CDR1 PRHDT, CDR2 FYEKMQ (reference sequence). The variable domain in full, completed from reference TRBV13 and TRBJ2-7, reads AAGVIQSPRHLIKEKRETATLKCYPIPRHDTVYWYQQGPGQDPQFLISFYEKMQSDKGSIPDRFSAQQFSDYHSELNMSSLELGDSALYFCASSFPGGREQYFGPGTRLTVT.